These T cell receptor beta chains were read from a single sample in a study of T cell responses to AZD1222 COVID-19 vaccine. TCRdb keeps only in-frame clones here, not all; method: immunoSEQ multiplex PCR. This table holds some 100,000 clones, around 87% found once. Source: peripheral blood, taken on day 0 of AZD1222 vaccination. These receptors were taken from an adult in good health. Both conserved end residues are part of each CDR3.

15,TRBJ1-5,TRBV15,CATSRDGQFNQPQHF
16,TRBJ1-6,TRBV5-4,CASSFGGTGPPSPLHF
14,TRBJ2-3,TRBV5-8,CASSRGTSTDTQYF
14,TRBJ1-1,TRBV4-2,CASSLTGMNTEAFF
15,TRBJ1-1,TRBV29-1,CSVGKELGQGTEAFF
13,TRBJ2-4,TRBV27,CASSRTGFGIQYF
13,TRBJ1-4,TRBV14,CASSQAQSGKLFF
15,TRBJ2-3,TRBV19,CASSIGLAGADTQYF
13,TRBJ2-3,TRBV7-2,CASSFQSTDTQYF
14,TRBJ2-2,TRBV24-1,CATSGGVGTGELFF
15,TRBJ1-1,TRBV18,CASSPLDMMNTEAFF
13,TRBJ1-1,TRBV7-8,CASSRDSNTEAFF
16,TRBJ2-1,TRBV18,CASSPLERGGGNEQFF
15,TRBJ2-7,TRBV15,CATRTQRGNSYEQYF
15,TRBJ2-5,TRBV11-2,CASSPSPSGGETQYF
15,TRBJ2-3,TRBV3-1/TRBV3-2,CASSQTDVGTDTQYF
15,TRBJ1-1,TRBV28,CASSLIQGANPEAFF
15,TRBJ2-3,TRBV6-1,CASSARDRGTDTQYF
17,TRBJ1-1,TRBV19,CASTAQDRGLSNTEAFF
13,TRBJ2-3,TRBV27,CASGLRNTDTQYF
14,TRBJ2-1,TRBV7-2,CASSSVLVYNEQFF
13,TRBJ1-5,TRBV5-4,CASSLDVNQPQHF
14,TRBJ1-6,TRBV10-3,CAISPGQVNSPLHF
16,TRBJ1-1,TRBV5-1,CASSLMGTGGGSEAFF
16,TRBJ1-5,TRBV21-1,CASSITGGRGNQPQHF
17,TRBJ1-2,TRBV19,CASSIRGTGADNYGYTF
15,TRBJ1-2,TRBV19,CASSITSVGRHGYTF
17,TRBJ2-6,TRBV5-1,CASSSGQGAYGANVLTF
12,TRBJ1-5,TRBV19,CASSIDPQPQHF
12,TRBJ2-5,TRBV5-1,CASRQTEETQYF
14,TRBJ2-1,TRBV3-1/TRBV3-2,CASSHYARGDEQFF
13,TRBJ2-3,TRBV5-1,CASGQGAADTQYF
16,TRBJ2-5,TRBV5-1,CASSLRASGAGETQYF
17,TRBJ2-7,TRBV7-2,CASSLASSGGTLYEQYF